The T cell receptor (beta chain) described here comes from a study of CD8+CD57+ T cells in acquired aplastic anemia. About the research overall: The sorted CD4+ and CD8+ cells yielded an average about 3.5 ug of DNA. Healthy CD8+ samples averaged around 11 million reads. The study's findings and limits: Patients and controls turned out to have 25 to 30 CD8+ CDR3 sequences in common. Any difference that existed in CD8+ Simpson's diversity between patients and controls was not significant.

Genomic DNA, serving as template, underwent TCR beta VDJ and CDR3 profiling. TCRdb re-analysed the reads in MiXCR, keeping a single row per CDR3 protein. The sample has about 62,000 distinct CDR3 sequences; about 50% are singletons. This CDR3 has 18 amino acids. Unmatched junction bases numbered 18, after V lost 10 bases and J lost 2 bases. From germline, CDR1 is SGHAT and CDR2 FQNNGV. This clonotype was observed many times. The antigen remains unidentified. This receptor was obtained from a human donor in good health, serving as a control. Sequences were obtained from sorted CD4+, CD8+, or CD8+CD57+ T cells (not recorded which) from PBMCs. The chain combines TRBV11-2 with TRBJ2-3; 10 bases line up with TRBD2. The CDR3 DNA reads TGTGCCACCGGCAATACTATTCGGACTAGCGGAAACACAGATACGCAGTATTTT. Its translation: CATGNTIRTSGNTDTQYF.